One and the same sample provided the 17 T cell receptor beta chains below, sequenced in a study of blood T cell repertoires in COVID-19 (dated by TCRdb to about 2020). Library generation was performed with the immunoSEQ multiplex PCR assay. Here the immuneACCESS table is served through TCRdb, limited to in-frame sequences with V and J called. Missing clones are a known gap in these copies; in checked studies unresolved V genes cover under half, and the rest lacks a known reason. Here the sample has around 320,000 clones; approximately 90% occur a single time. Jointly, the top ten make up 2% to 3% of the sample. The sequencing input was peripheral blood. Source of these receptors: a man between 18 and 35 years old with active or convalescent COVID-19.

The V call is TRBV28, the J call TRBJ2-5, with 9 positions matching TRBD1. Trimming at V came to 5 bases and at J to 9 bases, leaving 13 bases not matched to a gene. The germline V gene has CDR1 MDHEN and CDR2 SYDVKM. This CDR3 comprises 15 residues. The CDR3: CASSDRDRDFWAQYF. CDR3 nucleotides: TGTGCCAGCAGTGACCGGGACAGGGACTTCTGGGCCCAGTACTTC.

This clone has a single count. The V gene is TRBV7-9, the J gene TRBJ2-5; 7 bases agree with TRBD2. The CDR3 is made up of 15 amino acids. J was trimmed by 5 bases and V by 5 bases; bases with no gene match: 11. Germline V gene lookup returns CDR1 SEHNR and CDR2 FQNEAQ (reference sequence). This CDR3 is CASSPQRPGGETQYF. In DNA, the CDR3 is TGTGCCAGCAGCCCCCAACGACCGGGGGGTGAGACCCAGTACTTC.

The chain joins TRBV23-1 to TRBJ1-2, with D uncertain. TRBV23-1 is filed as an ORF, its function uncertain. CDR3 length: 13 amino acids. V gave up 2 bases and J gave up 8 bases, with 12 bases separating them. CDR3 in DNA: TGCGCCAGCAGTCAAATGGGCAGGCTCGGCTACACCTTC. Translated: CASSQMGRLGYTF.

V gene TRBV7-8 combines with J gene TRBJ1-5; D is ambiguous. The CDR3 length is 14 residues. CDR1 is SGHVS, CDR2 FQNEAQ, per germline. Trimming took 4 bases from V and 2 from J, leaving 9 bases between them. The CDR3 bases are TGTGCCAGCAGCTCTCTACCGGGCAATCAGCCCCAGCATTTT. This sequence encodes CASSSLPGNQPQHF.

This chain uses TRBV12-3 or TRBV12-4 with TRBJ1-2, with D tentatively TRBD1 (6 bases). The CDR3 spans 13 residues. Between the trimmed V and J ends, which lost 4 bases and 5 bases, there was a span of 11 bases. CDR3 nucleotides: TGTGCCAGCAGTTCCAGGGGTTTGTATGGCTACACCTTC. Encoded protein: CASSSRGLYGYTF.

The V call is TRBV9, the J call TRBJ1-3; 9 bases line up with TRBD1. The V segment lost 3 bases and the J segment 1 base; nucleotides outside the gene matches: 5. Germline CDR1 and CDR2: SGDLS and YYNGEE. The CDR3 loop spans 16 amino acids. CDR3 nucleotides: TGTGCCAGCAGCGCTACAGGGGGCGGATCTGGAAACACCATATATTTT. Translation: CASSATGGGSGNTIYF.

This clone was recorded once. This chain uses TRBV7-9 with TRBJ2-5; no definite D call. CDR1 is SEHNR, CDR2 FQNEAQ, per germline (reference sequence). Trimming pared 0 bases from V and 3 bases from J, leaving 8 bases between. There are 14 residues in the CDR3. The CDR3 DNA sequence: TGTGCCAGCAGCTTAGCACTGGTTGAAGAGACCCAGTACTTC. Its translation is CASSLALVEETQYF.

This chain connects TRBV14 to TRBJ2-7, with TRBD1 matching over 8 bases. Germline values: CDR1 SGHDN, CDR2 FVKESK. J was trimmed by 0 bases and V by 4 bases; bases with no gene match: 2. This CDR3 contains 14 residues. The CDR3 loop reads CASSRQGSSYEQYF. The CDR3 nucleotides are TGTGCCAGCAGCCGACAGGGGAGCTCCTACGAGCAGTACTTC.

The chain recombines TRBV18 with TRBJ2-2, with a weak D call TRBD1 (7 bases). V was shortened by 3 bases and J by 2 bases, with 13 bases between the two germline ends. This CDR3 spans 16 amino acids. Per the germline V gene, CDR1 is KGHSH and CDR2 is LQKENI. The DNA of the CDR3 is TGTGCCAGCTCACCCGCGGGACAGCTTAACACCGGGGAGCTGTTTTTT. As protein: CASSPAGQLNTGELFF.

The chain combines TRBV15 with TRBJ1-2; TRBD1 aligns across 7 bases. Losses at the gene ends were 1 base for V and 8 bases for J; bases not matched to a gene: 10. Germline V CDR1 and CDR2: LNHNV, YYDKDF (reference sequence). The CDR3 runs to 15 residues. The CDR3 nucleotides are TGTGCCACCAGCAGAGGGGCACAGGGGCTAAGGGGCTACACCTTC. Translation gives CATSRGAQGLRGYTF. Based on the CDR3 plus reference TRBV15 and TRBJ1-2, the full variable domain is DAMVIQNPRYQVTQFGKPVTLSCSQTLNHNVMYWYQQKSSQAPKLLFHYYDKDFNNEADTPDNFQSRRPNTSFCFLDIRSPGLGDTAMYLCATSRGAQGLRGYTFGSGTRLTVV.

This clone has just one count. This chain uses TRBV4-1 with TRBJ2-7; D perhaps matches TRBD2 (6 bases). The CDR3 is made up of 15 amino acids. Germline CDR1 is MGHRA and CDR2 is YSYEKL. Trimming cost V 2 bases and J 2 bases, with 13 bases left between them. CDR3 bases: TGCGCCAGCAGCCAATCCATAGCGGCCACCTACGAGCAGTACTTC. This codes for CASSQSIAATYEQYF.

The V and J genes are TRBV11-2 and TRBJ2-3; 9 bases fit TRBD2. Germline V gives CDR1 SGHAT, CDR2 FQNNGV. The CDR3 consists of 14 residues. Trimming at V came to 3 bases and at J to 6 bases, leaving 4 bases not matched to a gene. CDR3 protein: CASSFGGGGDTQYF. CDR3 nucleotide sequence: TGTGCCAGCAGCTTTGGCGGGGGGGGCGATACGCAGTATTTT.

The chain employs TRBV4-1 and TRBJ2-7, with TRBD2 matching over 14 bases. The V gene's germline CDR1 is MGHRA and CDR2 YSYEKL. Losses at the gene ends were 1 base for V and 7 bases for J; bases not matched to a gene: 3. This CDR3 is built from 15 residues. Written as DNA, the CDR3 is TGCGCCAGCAGCCAAGGGGGACTAGCGGGAGATGAGCAGTACTTC. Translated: CASSQGGLAGDEQYF.

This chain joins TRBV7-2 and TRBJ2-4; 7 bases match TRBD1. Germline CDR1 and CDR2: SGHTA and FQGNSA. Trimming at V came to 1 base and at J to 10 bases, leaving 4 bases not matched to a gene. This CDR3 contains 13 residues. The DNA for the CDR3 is TGTGCCAGCAGCTTAGGGACAGGAGGAATTCAGTACTTC. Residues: CASSLGTGGIQYF.

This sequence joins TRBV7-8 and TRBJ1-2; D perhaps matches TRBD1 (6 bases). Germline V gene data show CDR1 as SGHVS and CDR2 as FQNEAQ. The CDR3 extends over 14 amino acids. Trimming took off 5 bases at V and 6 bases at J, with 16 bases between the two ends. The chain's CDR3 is CASSPLGGAHGYTF. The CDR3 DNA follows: TGTGCCAGCAGCCCACTTGGGGGGGCCCATGGCTACACCTTC.

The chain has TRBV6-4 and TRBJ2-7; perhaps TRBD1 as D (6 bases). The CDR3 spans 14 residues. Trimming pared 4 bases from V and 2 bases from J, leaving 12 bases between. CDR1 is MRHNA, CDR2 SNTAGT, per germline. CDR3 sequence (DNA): TGTGCCAGCAGTGCCACAGGGTTCCCCTACGAGCAGTACTTC. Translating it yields CASSATGFPYEQYF.

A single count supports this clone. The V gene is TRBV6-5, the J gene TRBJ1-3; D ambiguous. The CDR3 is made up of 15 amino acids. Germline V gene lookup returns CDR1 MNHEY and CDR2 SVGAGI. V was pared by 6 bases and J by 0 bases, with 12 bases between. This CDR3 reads CASSPRLSSGNTIYF. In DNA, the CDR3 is TGTGCCAGCAGCCCCAGGCTATCCTCTGGAAACACCATATATTTT.